This is a list of T cell receptor beta chains from one sample in a study of cytotoxic CD8 clonotypes in ibrutinib-treated CLL. The data were produced by immunoSEQ multiplex PCR, yet TCRdb's version contains in-frame clones alone and is incomplete. The sample yields about 140,000 clones, more than 70% seen once. The sequences come from PBMCs, collected after 36 months of ibrutinib treatment. The receptor set was obtained from a human donor with chronic lymphocytic leukemia. Both conserved end residues are part of each CDR3. A D gene is named only where the DNA matches it firmly. Clone size, where shown, is once, few, many, or a class for clones that have expanded.

d_gene: .; j_gene: TRBJ2-2; abundance: .; v_gene: TRBV30; CDR3nt: TGTGCCTGGAGTGTACTTCCGGGCGGGGAGCTGTTTTTT; CDR3aa: CAWSVLPGGELFF
d_gene: .; j_gene: TRBJ1-1; abundance: many; v_gene: TRBV2; CDR3nt: TGTGCCAGCAGCTCACAGGGAAACACTGAAGCTTTCTTT; CDR3aa: CASSSQGNTEAFF
d_gene: .; j_gene: TRBJ1-6; abundance: .; v_gene: TRBV28; CDR3nt: TGTGCCAGCAGTTTATTATTCCAGACGAGCTCACCCCTCCACTTT; CDR3aa: CASSLLFQTSSPLHF
d_gene: TRBD1; j_gene: TRBJ1-2; abundance: .; v_gene: TRBV30; CDR3nt: TGTGCCTGGGCGCCGGGACAGGGGGGCCGCTATGGCTACACCTTC; CDR3aa: CAWAPGQGGRYGYTF
d_gene: .; j_gene: TRBJ1-2; abundance: .; v_gene: TRBV6-1; CDR3nt: TGTGCCAGCAAAGGGGACCTATTTGGCTACACCTTC; CDR3aa: CASKGDLFGYTF
d_gene: .; j_gene: TRBJ1-2; abundance: .; v_gene: TRBV27; CDR3nt: TGTGCCAGCAGTATGACACCGAACTATGGCTACACCTTC; CDR3aa: CASSMTPNYGYTF
d_gene: .; j_gene: TRBJ1-2; abundance: .; v_gene: TRBV19; CDR3nt: TGTGCCAGTAGTACCCAGACAGCCCATGCGGATGGCTACACCTTC; CDR3aa: CASSTQTAHADGYTF
d_gene: .; j_gene: TRBJ1-2; abundance: .; v_gene: TRBV7-9; CDR3nt: TGTGCCAGCAGCTTTGGCCAGAACTATGGCTACACCTTC; CDR3aa: CASSFGQNYGYTF
d_gene: TRBD2; j_gene: TRBJ2-7; abundance: .; v_gene: TRBV10-1; CDR3nt: TGCGCCAGCAGCCCAACGACTAGCGGGAAAGACGAGCAGTACTTC; CDR3aa: CASSPTTSGKDEQYF
d_gene: TRBD2; j_gene: TRBJ2-7; abundance: .; v_gene: TRBV10-3; CDR3nt: TGTGCCATCAGTGAAAGGGGACTAGCGGACTCCTACGAGCAGTACTTC; CDR3aa: CAISERGLADSYEQYF
d_gene: TRBD2; j_gene: TRBJ2-2; abundance: .; v_gene: TRBV13; CDR3nt: TGTGCCAGCAGCCCCTGGACTAGCGGGAGGCATACCGGGGAGCTGTTTTTT; CDR3aa: CASSPWTSGRHTGELFF